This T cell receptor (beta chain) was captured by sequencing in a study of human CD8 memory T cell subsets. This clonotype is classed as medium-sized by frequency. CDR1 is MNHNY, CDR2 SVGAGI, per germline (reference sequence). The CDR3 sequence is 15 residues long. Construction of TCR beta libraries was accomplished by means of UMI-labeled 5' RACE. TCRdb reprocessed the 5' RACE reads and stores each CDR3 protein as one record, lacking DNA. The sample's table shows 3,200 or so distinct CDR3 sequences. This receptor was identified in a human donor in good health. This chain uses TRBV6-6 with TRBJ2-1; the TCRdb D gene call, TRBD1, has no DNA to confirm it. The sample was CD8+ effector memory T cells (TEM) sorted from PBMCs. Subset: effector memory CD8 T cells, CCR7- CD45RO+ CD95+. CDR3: CASSSGILPYNEQFF.